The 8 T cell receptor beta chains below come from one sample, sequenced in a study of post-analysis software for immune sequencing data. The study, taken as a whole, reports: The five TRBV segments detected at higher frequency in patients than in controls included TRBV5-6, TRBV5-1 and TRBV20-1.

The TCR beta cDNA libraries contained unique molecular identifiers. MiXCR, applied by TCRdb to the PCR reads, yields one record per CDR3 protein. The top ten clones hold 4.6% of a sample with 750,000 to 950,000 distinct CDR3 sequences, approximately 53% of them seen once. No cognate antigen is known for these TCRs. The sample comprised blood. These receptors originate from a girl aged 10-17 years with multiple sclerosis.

This chain's CDR3 is CSESGYGTNEQFF. The CDR3 DNA reads TGCAGCGAGTCAGGGTATGGGACGAATGAGCAGTTCTTC. The V and J genes are TRBV29-1 and TRBJ2-1; D may match TRBD1 or TRBD2 (5 bases each). CDR1 is SQVTM, CDR2 ANQGSEA, per germline. The CDR3 is 13 amino acids. Trimming left V 7 bases short and J 7 bases short, with 17 bases between.

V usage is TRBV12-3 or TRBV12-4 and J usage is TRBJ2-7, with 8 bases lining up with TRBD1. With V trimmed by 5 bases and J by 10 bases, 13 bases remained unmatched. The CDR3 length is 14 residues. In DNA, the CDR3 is TGTGCCAGCAGTGGCCGACAGGGGCCAGGGCCCCAGTACTTC. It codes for CASSGRQGPGPQYF.

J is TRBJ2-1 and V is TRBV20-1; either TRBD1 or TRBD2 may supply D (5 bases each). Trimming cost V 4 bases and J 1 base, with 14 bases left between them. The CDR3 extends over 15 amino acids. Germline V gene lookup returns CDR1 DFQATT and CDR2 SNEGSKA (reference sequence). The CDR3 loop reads CSATDGTRSYNEQFF. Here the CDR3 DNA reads TGCAGTGCTACGGACGGGACGAGGTCCTACAATGAGCAGTTCTTC.

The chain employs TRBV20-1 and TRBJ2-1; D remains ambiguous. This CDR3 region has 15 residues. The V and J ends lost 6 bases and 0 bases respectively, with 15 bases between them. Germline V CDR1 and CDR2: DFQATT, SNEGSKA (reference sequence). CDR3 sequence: CSAPLSLLSYNEQFF. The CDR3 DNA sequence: TGCAGTGCCCCCCTATCCCTCCTCTCCTACAATGAGCAGTTCTTC.

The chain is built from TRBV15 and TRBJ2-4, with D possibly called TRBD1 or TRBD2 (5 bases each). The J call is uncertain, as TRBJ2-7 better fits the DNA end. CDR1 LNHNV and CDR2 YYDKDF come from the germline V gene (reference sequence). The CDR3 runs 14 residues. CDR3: CATSRVGETYEQYF. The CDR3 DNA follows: TGTGCCACCAGCAGAGTGGGGGAGACCTACGAGCAGTACTTC.

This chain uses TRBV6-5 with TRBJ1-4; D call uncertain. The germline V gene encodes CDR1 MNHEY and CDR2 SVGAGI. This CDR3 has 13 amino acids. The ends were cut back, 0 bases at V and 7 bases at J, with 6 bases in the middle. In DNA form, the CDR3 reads TGTGCCAGCAGTTACTCGGGAAGTGAAAAACTGTTTTTT. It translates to CASSYSGSEKLFF.

The CDR3 reads CSVEDPPGGETQHF. CDR3 in DNA: TGCAGCGTTGAGGACCCTCCGGGCGGGGAGACCCAGCATTTT. The V and J genes are TRBV29-1 and TRBJ1-5, with no clear D. The V end was cut by 3 bases, the J end by 11 bases, with 20 bases between. The CDR3 has 14 residues. CDR1 is SQVTM and CDR2 is ANQGSEA in the germline V gene.

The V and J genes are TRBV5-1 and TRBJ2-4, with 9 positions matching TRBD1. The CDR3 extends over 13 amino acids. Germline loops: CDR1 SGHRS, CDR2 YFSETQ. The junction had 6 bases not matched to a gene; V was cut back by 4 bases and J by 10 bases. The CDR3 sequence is CASSPGTGSIQYF. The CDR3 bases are TGCGCCAGCAGCCCCGGGACAGGGTCAATTCAGTACTTC.